This TCR beta chain derives from a study of post-analysis software for immune sequencing data. Study-wide results and limits: TRBV segments more frequent in patients than in controls numbered five and included TRBV5-6, TRBV5-1 and TRBV20-1.

Germline V gene data show CDR1 as LGHNT and CDR2 as FRNRAP. CDR3 length: 20 amino acids. J was trimmed by 0 bases and V by 7 bases; bases with no gene match: 18. About this clonotype: As yet, its antigen is unknown.

Unique molecular identifiers were carried by the TCR beta cDNA libraries. TCRdb re-derived calls from the PCR reads in MiXCR, one entry per CDR3 protein. The sample yields about 820,000 distinct CDR3 sequences, under 70% seen once. The chain has TRBV12-5 and TRBJ2-1, with 10 bases matching TRBD2. Sample: blood. This TCR was recovered from a girl aged 10 to 17 with multiple sclerosis. DNA for the CDR3: TGTGCTAGTGCCATGAAGACTAGCGGGTCTGGGGCCAGCTCCTACAATGAGCAGTTCTTC. As protein: CASAMKTSGSGASSYNEQFF.